This entry lists 14 T cell receptor beta chains sequenced from one sample in a study of blood T cell repertoires in COVID-19. This table comes from immunoSEQ multiplex PCR, and its TCRdb copy is limited to in-frame clones, with some not included. The sample contains about 130,000 clones, about 80% of which appear only once. The material sequenced was peripheral blood. The receptors stem from a woman in her forties or fifties with acute or convalescent COVID-19.

The chain is built from TRBV2 and TRBJ2-7, with 9 positions matching TRBD1. The CDR3 loop spans 15 amino acids. V lost 6 bases to trimming and J lost 0 bases; unmatched junction nucleotides: 6. Germline values: CDR1 SNHLY, CDR2 FYNNEI. This CDR3 reads CASRRGQGASYEQYF. DNA of the CDR3: TGTGCCAGCAGGCGGGGACAGGGTGCCTCCTACGAGCAGTACTTC.

V is TRBV6-5 and J is TRBJ1-1; a weak D match, TRBD1 (6 bases). V was clipped by 8 bases and J by 1 base, with 17 bases between them. CDR1 and CDR2 from the germline V gene are MNHEY and SVGAGI. The CDR3 has 15 residues. As DNA, the CDR3 is TGTGCCAGCCCCAGGGGAAGTATTAAGAACACTGAAGCTTTCTTT. Protein sequence: CASPRGSIKNTEAFF.

The CDR3 is CASSPGYDQPQHF. The DNA for the CDR3 is TGTGCCAGCAGCCCGGGATATGATCAGCCCCAGCATTTT. The V call is TRBV5-4, the J call TRBJ1-5; no clear D. In germline, CDR1 is SGHNT, CDR2 YYREEE (reference sequence). V was trimmed by 4 bases and J by 5 bases, leaving 10 bases between them. The CDR3 runs to 13 residues.

The genes are TRBV3-1 (or the pseudogene TRBV3-2) and TRBJ2-6; 9 bases align to TRBD2. The CDR3 spans 15 residues. J lost 2 bases, V lost 4 bases, and 0 bases had no gene match. Germline CDR1 LGHDT, CDR2 YNNKEL (reference sequence). CDR3 nucleotides: TGTGCCAGCAGCCTAGCGGGGGCTGGGGCCAACGTCCTGACTTTC. This gives the protein CASSLAGAGANVLTF.

The V and J genes are TRBV5-1 and TRBJ1-1; no definite D call. The CDR3 sequence is 14 residues long. CDR1 and CDR2 (germline): SGHRS, YFSETQ. The V end lost 0 bases, the J end lost 4 bases, and 10 bases lay between the germline ends. CDR3 DNA sequence: TGCGCCAGCAGCTTGGACTCGGGGTCCACTGAAGCTTTCTTT. It specifies CASSLDSGSTEAFF.

This clone was seen a handful of times. This chain connects TRBV24-1 to TRBJ2-1; the D is unclear. Trimming cost V 5 bases and J 7 bases, with 11 bases left between them. The germline CDR1 and CDR2 sequences are KGHDR and SFDVKD. This CDR3 has 13 amino acids. The CDR3 nucleotides are TGTGCCACCAGTGTCCCCGGAGCTAATGAGCAGTTCTTC. Its translation is CATSVPGANEQFF.

This clone was seen a single time. The rearrangement links TRBV5-8 to TRBJ2-5, with D perhaps matching TRBD2 (7 bases). This CDR3 comprises 15 residues. V dropped 4 bases and J dropped 1 base, with 14 bases sitting between them. Germline V CDR1 and CDR2: SGHTS, YDEGEE. CDR3 amino acids: CASSNRRGAQETQYF. CDR3 nucleotide sequence: TGTGCCAGCAGCAACCGCCGGGGGGCCCAAGAGACCCAGTACTTC. Full variable domain (rest looked up from reference TRBV5-8 and TRBJ2-5): EAGVTQSPTHLIKTRGQQATLRCSPISGHTSVYWYQQALGLGLQFLLWYDEGEERNRGNFPPRFSGRQFPNYSSELNVNALELEDSALYLCASSNRRGAQETQYFGPGTRLLVL.

This clone was observed a single time. The chain carries TRBV28 and TRBJ1-6, with a tentative D call TRBD1 (6 bases). Germline V gene sequence: CDR1 MDHEN, CDR2 SYDVKM. With 3 bases removed from V and 6 bases from J, the gap between germline ends came to 9 bases. This CDR3 is 14 amino acids long. CDR3 in amino acids: CASSFSGVNSPLHF. The CDR3 DNA reads TGTGCCAGCAGTTTTTCAGGGGTTAATTCACCCCTCCACTTT. The full variable domain, in which reference TRBV28 and TRBJ1-6 provide the parts outside the CDR3, is DVKVTQSSRYLVKRTGEKVFLECVQDMDHENMFWYRQDPGLGLRLIYFSYDVKMKEKGDIPEGYSVSREKKERFSLILESASTNQTSMYLCASSFSGVNSPLHFGNGTRLTVT.

The CDR3 reads CASGTSGTDTQYF. CDR3 DNA sequence: TGTGCCAGCGGGACTAGCGGAACAGATACGCAGTATTTT. The chain links TRBV7-2 to TRBJ2-3; TRBD2 matches at 11 bases. Germline values: CDR1 SGHTA, CDR2 FQGNSA. CDR3 length equals 13 residues. The V gene end was trimmed by 8 bases and the J gene end by 3 bases; junction bases not matched to a gene: 1. Complete variable domain (other parts from reference TRBV7-2 and TRBJ2-3): GAGVSQSPSNKVTEKGKDVELRCDPISGHTALYWYRQSLGQGLEFLIYFQGNSAPDKSGLPSDRFSAERTGGSVSTLTIQRTQQEDSAVYLCASGTSGTDTQYFGPGTRLTVL.

The count of this clone is one. The chain is built from TRBV6-1 and TRBJ2-5; a possible D gene is TRBD2 (5 bases). This CDR3 has 15 amino acids. Germline CDR1 and CDR2: MNHNS and SASEGT. The V gene lost 3 bases and the J gene lost 0 bases, with 11 bases spanning the gap. The CDR3 loop is CASSEAPRDQETQYF. The CDR3 DNA is TGTGCCAGCAGTGAGGCCCCGCGGGACCAAGAGACCCAGTACTTC.

CDR3 loop: CASSAQGLGEKLFF. CDR3 nucleotides: TGCGCCAGCAGCGCACAGGGTTTAGGGGAAAAACTGTTTTTT. The chain uses TRBV5-1 and TRBJ1-4, with D tentatively TRBD1 (6 bases). V was shortened by 4 bases and J by 8 bases, with 15 bases between the two germline ends. There are 14 residues in the CDR3. In germline, CDR1 is SGHRS, CDR2 YFSETQ. The variable domain in full, completed from reference TRBV5-1 and TRBJ1-4, reads KAGVTQTPRYLIKTRGQQVTLSCSPISGHRSVSWYQQTPGQGLQFLFEYFSETQRNKGNFPGRFSGRQFSNSRSEMNVSTLELGDSALYLCASSAQGLGEKLFFGSGTQLSVL.

The chain is built from TRBV2 and TRBJ1-2; no clear D. V lost 0 bases and J 5 bases, leaving 16 bases between the germline ends. The CDR3 length is 16 residues. CDR1 is SNHLY and CDR2 is FYNNEI in the germline V gene. In DNA, the CDR3 is TGTGCCAGCAGTGAAGCGAGGATAGACCCCCGATATGGCTACACCTTC. The encoded protein is CASSEARIDPRYGYTF.

The sample holds one count of this clone. The V gene is TRBV2, the J gene TRBJ2-1, with unresolved D. V lost 7 bases, J lost 9 bases, and 10 bases lay in between. This CDR3 has 11 amino acids. CDR1 and CDR2 from the germline V gene are SNHLY and FYNNEI. The CDR3: CASTEMAEQFF. In nucleotides, the CDR3 is TGTGCCAGCACTGAGATGGCTGAGCAGTTCTTC.

The rearrangement links TRBV28 to TRBJ1-6; D may be TRBD1 (5 bases). The germline V gene encodes CDR1 MDHEN and CDR2 SYDVKM. The CDR3 length is 16 residues. V was clipped by 4 bases and J by 9 bases, with 19 bases between them. The CDR3 is CASSSALDAGISPLHF. CDR3 in DNA: TGTGCCAGCAGTTCAGCCTTGGATGCAGGGATTTCACCCCTCCACTTT.